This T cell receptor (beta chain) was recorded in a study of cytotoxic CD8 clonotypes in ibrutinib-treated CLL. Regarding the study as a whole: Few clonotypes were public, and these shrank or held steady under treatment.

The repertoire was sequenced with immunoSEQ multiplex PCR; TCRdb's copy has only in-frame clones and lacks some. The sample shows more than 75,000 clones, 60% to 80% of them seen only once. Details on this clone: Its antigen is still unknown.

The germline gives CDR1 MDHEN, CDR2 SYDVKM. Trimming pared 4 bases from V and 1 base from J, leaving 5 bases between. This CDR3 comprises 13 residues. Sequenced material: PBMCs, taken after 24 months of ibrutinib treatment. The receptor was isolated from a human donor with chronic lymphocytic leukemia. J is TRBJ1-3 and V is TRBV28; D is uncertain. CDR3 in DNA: TGTGCCAGCAGTTACTATTCTGGAAACACCATATATTTT. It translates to CASSYYSGNTIYF.